A single sample gave rise to the 24 T cell receptor beta chains below, sequenced in a study of memory CD4+ T cells and cytomegalovirus serostatus (dated by TCRdb to the late 2010s). Library creation used the immunoSEQ multiplex PCR assay. Drawn from immuneACCESS, this table holds only the in-frame rearrangements with V and J called that TCRdb kept. Clones are partly lost; checked studies trace under half to an unresolved V gene and leave the rest unexplained. The sample profile shows tens of thousands of clones; about 78% of them were found once. The top ten clones comprise roughly 0.84% of the sample. A FACSAria II was used to sort memory CD4+ T cells, defined as single viable CD3+CD4+CD8-CD45RO+ cells. Sequencing was done on a sample of memory CD4+ T cells from blood. The receptor set was obtained from an adult in good health and CMV-seronegative.

The chain couples TRBV5-6 to TRBJ1-6; D gene uncertain. Deletions cut 0 bases from V and 15 bases from J, with 16 bases between. The germline V gene encodes CDR1 SGHDT and CDR2 YYEEEE. There are 14 residues in the CDR3. The DNA of the CDR3 is TGTGCCAGCAGCTTGGGTAGCCCTCCGGAACTCCTCCACTTT. This codes for CASSLGSPPELLHF.

This clone was recorded once. V gene TRBV4-1 combines with J gene TRBJ1-5; 9 nucleotides agree with TRBD1. V shed 4 bases and J 5 bases; nucleotides not matched to a gene: 6. The germline V gene has CDR1 MGHRA and CDR2 YSYEKL. The CDR3 spans 15 residues. CDR3 DNA sequence: TGCGCCAGCAGCCCTACAGGGGGCCCCCATCAGCCCCAGCATTTT. Amino acid sequence: CASSPTGGPHQPQHF.

This clone turned up a few times. V and J are TRBV29-1 and TRBJ1-1, with D unclear. This CDR3 comprises 11 residues. Germline CDR1 is SQVTM and CDR2 is ANQGSEA. Trimming cost V 5 bases and J 1 base, with 5 bases left between them. This CDR3 reads CSVTRNTEAFF. Written as DNA, the CDR3 is TGCAGCGTTACGCGGAACACTGAAGCTTTCTTT.

V gene TRBV18 combines with J gene TRBJ2-2; TRBD1 matches 9 bases. This CDR3 has 14 residues. V was clipped by 3 bases and J by 5 bases; unmatched bases: 1. Germline V gives CDR1 KGHSH, CDR2 LQKENI. The CDR3, as DNA: TGTGCCAGCTCACCTGGACAGGGGACCGGGGAGCTGTTTTTT. It specifies CASSPGQGTGELFF.

The chain combines TRBV5-4 with TRBJ2-2, with 9 bases fitting TRBD1. Per the germline V gene, CDR1 is SGHNT and CDR2 is YYREEE (reference sequence). The length of the CDR3 is 16 residues. The J segment lost 1 base and the V segment lost 4 bases, leaving 5 bases of the junction unmatched. CDR3 nucleotides: TGTGCCAGCAGCCCCCAGGACAGGGGGAACACCGGGGAGCTGTTTTTT. Translating gives CASSPQDRGNTGELFF.

The rearrangement joins TRBV7-2 to TRBJ1-2; D unresolved. Germline CDR1 reads SGHTA; CDR2 reads FQGNSA. CDR3 length: 13 residues. V lost 2 bases and J 6 bases, leaving 10 bases between the germline ends. The CDR3, as DNA: TGTGCCAGCAGCTTATATAGAGGTGATGGCTACACCTTC. Its protein is CASSLYRGDGYTF.

The chain employs TRBV11-1 and TRBJ1-6, with 9 bases identical to TRBD1. Trimming removed 5 bases from V and 9 bases from J; junction bases left unmatched: 8. In germline, CDR1 is SGHAT, CDR2 FQDESV (reference sequence). The CDR3 totals 15 residues. The CDR3 DNA sequence: TGTGCCAGCAGCGCCCGGGACAGGGAAGCTTCACCCCTCCACTTT. Translated: CASSARDREASPLHF.

This chain uses TRBV5-4 with TRBJ1-6; tentative D call: TRBD1 (5 bases). V was shortened by 3 bases and J by 7 bases, with 14 bases between the two germline ends. CDR1 and CDR2 from the germline V gene are SGHNT and YYREEE (reference sequence). The CDR3 spans 15 residues. The CDR3 protein is CASSWDRKGNSPLHF. CDR3 DNA: TGTGCCAGCAGCTGGGACCGGAAGGGCAATTCACCCCTCCACTTT.

The CDR3 DNA follows: TGTGCCAGCATTCTAGGAGGGACAGGAAGAGATACGCAGTATTTT. Translated: CASILGGTGRDTQYF. V is TRBV6-1 and J is TRBJ2-3, with 8 bases lining up with TRBD1. The CDR3 contains 15 residues. V lost 7 bases and J lost 5; bases outside the gene matches: 11. Germline V gene data show CDR1 as MNHNS and CDR2 as SASEGT.

The chain is built from TRBV28 and TRBJ1-1, with D possibly matching TRBD1 (5 bases). The CDR3 covers 13 residues. Trimming removed 8 bases at V and 6 bases at J, with 16 bases between. Germline lookup yields CDR1 MDHEN and CDR2 SYDVKM. The CDR3 sequence: CASALQGGAEAFF. CDR3 DNA: TGTGCCAGCGCCCTTCAGGGAGGCGCTGAAGCTTTCTTT.

The CDR3 loop reads CASSYLLSPLHF. CDR3 in DNA: TGTGCCAGCAGCTACCTACTATCACCCCTCCACTTT. V is TRBV5-6 and J is TRBJ1-6; D is unclear. The germline gives CDR1 SGHDT, CDR2 YYEEEE. The V end lost 3 bases, the J end lost 10 bases, and 8 bases lay between the germline ends. This CDR3 comprises 12 residues. Using reference TRBV5-6 and TRBJ1-6 for the parts outside the CDR3, the full variable domain is DAGVTQSPTHLIKTRGQQVTLRCSPKSGHDTVSWYQQALGQGPQFIFQYYEEEERQRGNFPDRFSGHQFPNYSSELNVNALLLGDSALYLCASSYLLSPLHFGNGTRLTVT.

This clone was observed a single time. This chain joins TRBV6-6 and TRBJ1-4, with D tentatively TRBD1 (5 bases). CDR1 MNHNY and CDR2 SVGAGI come from the germline V gene (reference sequence). V was clipped by 5 bases and J by 0 bases, with 10 bases between them. This CDR3 region has 15 residues. As DNA, the CDR3 is TGTGCCAGCAGTAACCAGGGTGCAACTAATGAAAAACTGTTTTTT. As protein: CASSNQGATNEKLFF.

The gene calls are TRBV2 and TRBJ1-2, with unresolved D. V lost 4 bases and J 6 bases, leaving 9 bases between the germline ends. From germline, CDR1 is SNHLY and CDR2 FYNNEI. The CDR3 length is 12 residues. DNA for the CDR3: TGTGCCAGCAGTGTGGGAGTGGATGGCTACACCTTC. Encoded protein: CASSVGVDGYTF.

V is TRBV2 and J is TRBJ2-5; 8 bases are a match to TRBD2. CDR1 and CDR2 (germline): SNHLY, FYNNEI. This CDR3 region has 15 residues. J was trimmed by 5 bases and V by 4 bases; bases with no gene match: 9. The CDR3 region has the DNA TGTGCCAGCAGTGTCATCCTAGCGGGTTTGGAGACCCAGTACTTC. This gives the protein CASSVILAGLETQYF.

The gene calls are TRBV28 and TRBJ1-1, with D perhaps matching TRBD1 (6 bases). V was shortened by 4 bases and J by 6 bases, with 15 bases between the two germline ends. The CDR3 extends over 14 amino acids. Germline V gives CDR1 MDHEN, CDR2 SYDVKM. In DNA form, the CDR3 reads TGTGCCAGCAGTTGGAACAGGGACTCATCTGAAGCTTTCTTT. Protein: CASSWNRDSSEAFF.

The table lists this clone with a few counts. The gene calls are TRBV10-3 and TRBJ1-1; D perhaps matches TRBD1 (5 bases). The V gene's germline CDR1 is ENHRY and CDR2 SYGVKD. This CDR3 comprises 13 residues. The V end was cut by 5 bases, the J end by 1 base, with 8 bases between. CDR3 sequence (DNA): TGTGCCATCAGTCCGACAGAGAACACTGAAGCTTTCTTT. It yields the protein CAISPTENTEAFF.

The chain combines TRBV9 with TRBJ2-3, with D unclear. Germline CDR1 reads SGDLS; CDR2 reads YYNGEE. V lost 4 bases, J lost 3 bases, and 15 bases lay in between. The CDR3 has 15 residues. CDR3 sequence: CASSHLEYLTDTQYF. For the CDR3, the DNA is TGTGCCAGCAGCCACTTAGAGTATCTGACAGATACGCAGTATTTT.

The chain joins TRBV27 to TRBJ2-7; D is possibly TRBD1 (7 bases). The CDR3 contains 14 residues. Germline CDR1 MNHEY, CDR2 SMNVEV (reference sequence). With 6 bases removed from V and 4 bases from J, the gap between germline ends came to 16 bases. The CDR3 loop reads CASSSRGARYEQYF. In DNA form, the CDR3 reads TGTGCCAGCAGCTCCAGGGGGGCCCGGTACGAGCAGTACTTC.

The chain employs TRBV6-5 and TRBJ2-2, with 7 bases matching TRBD1. CDR1 and CDR2 from the germline V gene are MNHEY and SVGAGI. J was trimmed by 5 bases and V by 5 bases; bases with no gene match: 5. The CDR3 consists of 14 residues. This CDR3 reads CASSLTGATGELFF. The CDR3 nucleotides read TGTGCCAGCAGTCTCACAGGGGCGACCGGGGAGCTGTTTTTT.

V is TRBV28 and J is TRBJ1-2, with a possible D match to TRBD1 (5 bases). Germline V gives CDR1 MDHEN, CDR2 SYDVKM. Trimming stripped 4 bases from V and 7 bases from J, with 19 bases between. The CDR3 contains 15 residues. CDR3 residues: CASSSLTAQGGGYTF. For the CDR3, the DNA is TGTGCCAGCAGTTCCCTAACGGCGCAGGGAGGTGGCTACACCTTC.

This clone has a single count. This rearrangement joins TRBV28 to TRBJ2-5, with D unclear. Looked up from germline, CDR1 is MDHEN and CDR2 is SYDVKM. This CDR3 region has 12 residues. Trimming left V 6 bases short and J 4 bases short, with 9 bases between. The CDR3 DNA follows: TGTGCCAGCAGCTCACAAAGAGAGACCCAGTACTTC. This codes for CASSSQRETQYF.

The chain recombines TRBV18 with TRBJ2-1, with 8 nucleotides matching TRBD1. CDR3 length: 14 residues. Per germline, CDR1 KGHSH and CDR2 LQKENI. J was trimmed by 8 bases and V by 4 bases; bases with no gene match: 7. The CDR3: CASSLGQGTDEQFF. As DNA, the CDR3 is TGTGCCAGCTCACTAGGACAGGGTACCGATGAGCAGTTCTTC. Variable domain in full (rest from reference TRBV18 and TRBJ2-1): NAGVMQNPRHLVRRRGQEARLRCSPMKGHSHVYWYRQLPEEGLKFMVYLQKENIIDESGMPKERFSAEFPKEGPSILRIQQVVRGDSAAYFCASSLGQGTDEQFFGPGTRLTVL.

CDR3 sequence (DNA): TGCGCCAGCACTCTGGGGGGCACAGATACGCAGTATTTT. Its protein is CASTLGGTDTQYF. This chain connects TRBV5-1 to TRBJ2-3; D could derive from TRBD1 or TRBD2 (5 bases each). The germline gives CDR1 SGHRS, CDR2 YFSETQ. This CDR3 contains 13 residues. Trimming pared 6 bases from V and 1 base from J, leaving 9 bases between.

This clone was observed once. The gene calls are TRBV5-1 and TRBJ2-1; TRBD2 is a possible D gene (7 bases). The V gene's germline CDR1 is SGHRS and CDR2 YFSETQ. V lost 0 bases, J lost 10 bases, and 11 bases lay in between. This CDR3 has 13 amino acids. This chain's CDR3 is CASSLAGGPEQFF. As DNA, the CDR3 is TGCGCCAGCAGCTTGGCCGGGGGGCCGGAGCAGTTCTTC.